This T cell receptor (beta chain) was retrieved from a study of cytomegalovirus exposure and HLA in healthy donors. Study conclusions and caveats: There were some public TCRs occurring in many donors, but most TCR sequences were rare. Follow-up analysis seemed to connect common viral pathogens with several of the most significant clusters identified.

With 60 Vbeta and 13 Jbeta primers, the PCR was carried out. Assay used: immunoSEQ multiplex PCR; TCRdb lists only in-frame clones, some missing. This table holds about 110,000 clones, 65% to 80% found once. About this clone: Its antigen is not identified.

The germline V gene encodes CDR1 SEHNR and CDR2 FQNEAQ (reference sequence). With 4 bases clipped from V and 3 bases from J, the junction kept 7 bases outside the gene matches. This CDR3 is built from 16 residues. The source material was PBMCs. The source of this sequence is a woman aged 55-69 years in good health and CMV-seropositive. The chain couples TRBV7-9 to TRBJ2-7, with 12 bases fitting TRBD2. The CDR3 loop reads CASSSATSGRHYEQYF. CDR3 sequence (DNA): TGTGCCAGCAGCTCAGCAACTAGCGGGAGGCACTACGAGCAGTACTTC. Using reference TRBV7-9 and TRBJ2-7 for the parts outside the CDR3, the full variable domain is DTGVSQNPRHKITKRGQNVTFRCDPISEHNRLYWYRQTLGQGPEFLTYFQNEAQLEKSRLLSDRFSAERPKGSFSTLEIQRTEQGDSAMYLCASSSATSGRHYEQYFGPGTRLTVT.